The entry that follows covers one T cell receptor beta chain sequence. Its target is not known. All patients were mismatch repair deficient, assessed by either PCR or immunohistochemistry. TCR sequencing covered a few patients who responded to pembrolizumab. This entry comes from a study of PD-1 blockade in mismatch repair-deficient tumors. Study summary: Patients had approximately 13 mismatch repair-deficient cancer types, all previously treated and progressing. Study-wide points: Rapid post-treatment expansion, then contraction, generally preceding radiologic response, marked tumor-resident clones.

The germline V gene encodes CDR1 MNHEY and CDR2 SVGAGI. V gave up 8 bases and J gave up 4 bases; unmatched junction bases: 11. This CDR3 is built from 14 residues. Sequencing was performed with immunoSEQ multiplex PCR; in TCRdb, only in-frame clones are kept and a portion is missing. The top ten clones hold roughly 2.6% of a sample with tens of thousands of clones, around 85% of them seen once. The material was peripheral blood, obtained 12 weeks after starting pembrolizumab. V gene TRBV6-5 combines with J gene TRBJ2-7; 7 positions match TRBD1. The clonotype comes from an adult with mismatch repair-deficient cancer. The CDR3 here is CASLTPGQWYEQYF. CDR3 nucleotides: TGTGCCAGCCTCACCCCGGGACAGTGGTACGAGCAGTACTTC.